This is a list of T cell receptor beta chains from one sample in a study of cytomegalovirus exposure and HLA in healthy donors. This table comes from immunoSEQ multiplex PCR, and its TCRdb copy is limited to in-frame clones, with some not included. This sample has about 110,000 clones; 70% to 85% occur once, and the top ten carry 0.6% to 1%. The sample was PBMCs. The source of these receptors is a boy aged 5-17 years in good health and CMV-seronegative. The CDR3 runs from the conserved cysteine through the conserved F or W. D genes are given only for firm matches. Rows give clone size only sometimes, using once, few, many, or a class for an expanded clone.

TRBV29-1	TRBJ1-2	-	-	CSVESVVEKRGYGYTF	TGCAGCGTTGAGTCCGTGGTGGAGAAAAGGGGGTATGGCTACACCTTC
TRBV10-2	TRBJ2-2	-	-	CASSAGITGELFF	TGCGCCAGCAGTGCAGGGATCACCGGGGAGCTGTTTTTT
TRBV2	TRBJ1-1	-	-	CASRGDRTEAFF	TGTGCCAGCAGGGGAGACAGGACTGAAGCTTTCTTT
TRBV10-3	TRBJ1-1	-	-	CAISGVHKGGTEAFF	TGTGCCATCAGTGGTGTGCATAAAGGAGGCACTGAAGCTTTCTTT
TRBV5-1	TRBJ2-2	-	TRBD1	CASSESQGFTGELFF	TGCGCCAGCAGCGAGTCACAGGGGTTTACCGGGGAGCTGTTTTTT
TRBV29-1	TRBJ2-3	once	-	CSVEGLRGTDTQYF	TGCAGCGTTGAAGGACTTCGAGGGACAGATACGCAGTATTTT
TRBV5-4	TRBJ2-5	-	TRBD1	CASSSGTGVETQYF	TGTGCCAGCAGCTCGGGGACAGGGGTAGAGACCCAGTACTTC
TRBV9	TRBJ2-5	-	-	CASSPQGETQYF	TGTGCCAGCAGTCCACAGGGAGAGACCCAGTACTTC
TRBV6-1	TRBJ1-2	-	-	CASSATPGGGYTF	TGTGCCAGCAGTGCGACCCCCGGAGGTGGCTACACCTTC
TRBV28	TRBJ1-5	-	TRBD1	CASTRDRGGNQPQHF	TGTGCCAGCACCAGGGACAGGGGGGGCAATCAGCCCCAGCATTTT
TRBV5-1	TRBJ2-1	-	-	CASSRPQDLRSSSTIQFF	TGCGCCAGCAGCCGGCCTCAAGACCTACGCTCGTCCTCTACTATCCAGTTCTTC
TRBV11-2	TRBJ2-7	few	TRBD2	CASSRASGSGYEQYF	TGTGCCAGCAGCCGCGCTAGCGGGAGCGGTTACGAGCAGTACTTC
TRBV10-1	TRBJ1-2	few	-	CASSIKRGAGPNYGYTF	TGCGCCAGCAGTATAAAACGGGGCGCGGGGCCCAACTATGGCTACACCTTC
TRBV5-1	TRBJ2-5	-	TRBD1	CASRSGTGRETQYF	TGCGCCAGCCGTTCCGGGACAGGGAGGGAGACCCAGTACTTC
TRBV2	TRBJ2-5	-	TRBD1	CASSDRGETQYF	TGTGCCAGCAGCGACAGGGGGGAGACCCAGTACTTC
TRBV28	TRBJ1-5	-	-	CASSPYRGNQPQHF	TGTGCCAGCAGTCCCTACAGGGGCAATCAGCCCCAGCATTTT
TRBV2	TRBJ2-3	few	-	CAIFPRGALTDTQYF	TGTGCCATCTTCCCTCGGGGGGCTCTCACAGATACGCAGTATTTT
TRBV14	TRBJ1-3	-	-	CASSQGGGNTIYF	TGTGCCAGCAGCCAGGGAGGTGGAAACACCATATATTTT
TRBV7-2	TRBJ2-7	-	TRBD1	CASSPRRTGAEEQYF	TGTGCCAGCAGCCCCCGTAGGACAGGCGCTGAGGAGCAGTACTTC
TRBV10-2	TRBJ1-4	-	-	CASGSTEANEKLFF	TGCGCCAGCGGATCGACAGAAGCTAATGAAAAACTGTTTTTT
TRBV5-1	TRBJ1-1	-	TRBD1	CASSPGRAGGLTEAFF	TGCGCCAGCAGCCCTGGCCGGGCAGGGGGCTTAACTGAAGCTTTCTTT
TRBV5-6	TRBJ1-3	-	TRBD1	CASSPDRLTGNTIYF	TGTGCCAGCAGCCCGGACAGGCTGACTGGAAACACCATATATTTT
TRBV28	TRBJ2-7	-	TRBD1	CASSPTGILYEQYF	TGTGCCAGCAGTCCGACAGGGATTCTCTACGAGCAGTACTTC
TRBV27	TRBJ1-5	-	-	CASSLSRNQPQHF	TGTGCCAGCAGTTTATCGAGGAATCAGCCCCAGCATTTT
TRBV7-2	TRBJ2-3	-	TRBD2	CASSVSSGGANTQYF	TGTGCCAGCAGCGTGTCTAGCGGGGGGGCAAATACGCAGTATTTT
TRBV2	TRBJ2-1	-	TRBD1	CASSGWGTGGSNEQFF	TGTGCCAGCAGTGGGTGGGGGACAGGGGGATCCAATGAGCAGTTCTTC
TRBV15	TRBJ1-4	-	-	CATSLDRTNEKLFF	TGTGCCACCAGCCTAGACAGGACTAATGAAAAACTGTTTTTT
TRBV29-1	TRBJ2-7	-	-	CSVRGQTTYEQYF	TGCAGCGTCCGCGGACAGACCACCTACGAGCAGTACTTC
TRBV28	TRBJ1-4	-	-	CASTFRQSNEKLFF	TGTGCCAGCACCTTCAGGCAGTCTAATGAAAAACTGTTTTTT
TRBV28	TRBJ2-7	-	TRBD2	CASSFLTSGGLSYEQYF	TGTGCCAGCAGTTTTTTGACTAGCGGGGGGCTCTCCTACGAGCAGTACTTC
TRBV19	TRBJ1-5	-	-	CASKVRGNQPQHF	TGTGCCAGTAAGGTGCGGGGGAATCAGCCCCAGCATTTT
TRBV5-1	TRBJ1-2	-	TRBD1	CASSSFPGQINYGYTF	TGCGCCAGCAGCTCTTTTCCGGGACAGATCAACTATGGCTACACCTTC
TRBV21-1	TRBJ1-1	-	-	CASILKVGDRGLISMNTEAFF	TGTGCCAGCATCCTAAAGGTAGGGGACAGGGGTCTAATATCCATGAACACTGAAGCTTTCTTT
TRBV11-2	TRBJ2-7	-	TRBD2	CASSLVVGLAGYEQYF	TGTGCCAGCAGCTTAGTGGTAGGACTAGCGGGGTACGAGCAGTACTTC
TRBV19	TRBJ1-6	-	TRBD1	CASSRSPWDRGSRSPLHF	TGTGCCAGTAGCCGCAGCCCTTGGGACAGGGGATCCAGGTCACCCCTCCACTTT
TRBV5-1	TRBJ2-7	-	-	CASSLAFSTDPIYEQYF	TGCGCCAGCAGCTTGGCCTTTTCGACAGACCCCATCTACGAGCAGTACTTC
TRBV19	TRBJ2-3	-	-	CASSGAGWADTQYF	TGTGCCAGTAGCGGCGCCGGGTGGGCAGATACGCAGTATTTT
TRBV28	TRBJ2-1	-	TRBD2	CATHSGGGNEQFF	TGTGCCACCCACAGCGGGGGGGGTAATGAGCAGTTCTTC
TRBV2	TRBJ2-5	-	-	CASRFFQETQYF	TGTGCCAGCAGGTTCTTTCAAGAGACCCAGTACTTC
TRBV2	TRBJ2-7	-	-	CASGAIYEQYF	TGTGCCAGCGGGGCAATCTACGAGCAGTACTTC
TRBV4-3	TRBJ1-2	few	TRBD1	CASSQDGIRQGAYGYTF	TGCGCCAGCAGCCAAGATGGGATTCGCCAGGGGGCCTATGGCTACACCTTC
TRBV2	TRBJ1-1	-	TRBD1	CASSTDRGWGEAFF	TGTGCCAGCAGCACCGACAGGGGGTGGGGGGAAGCTTTCTTT
TRBV14	TRBJ1-2	-	TRBD1	CASSLTGVGGYTF	TGTGCCAGCAGCCTCACAGGGGTTGGTGGCTACACCTTC
TRBV7-2	TRBJ2-3	many	-	CASSLEAAGIKYF	TGTGCCAGCAGCTTAGAGGCAGCAGGGATTAAGTATTTT
TRBV6-1	TRBJ1-2	-	-	CASSDPASYGYTF	TGTGCCAGCAGTGACCCCGCCAGCTATGGCTACACCTTC
TRBV7-2	TRBJ1-3	-	-	CASSSEAGNTIYF	TGTGCCAGCAGCTCGGAGGCTGGAAACACCATATATTTT
TRBV19	TRBJ1-1	-	TRBD1	CASRAVTGDAEAFF	TGTGCCAGTCGGGCAGTCACAGGGGACGCTGAAGCTTTCTTT
TRBV18	TRBJ2-1	-	-	CASSPFVGGSSYNEQFF	TGTGCCAGCTCACCGTTTGTTGGCGGTAGCTCCTACAATGAGCAGTTCTTC
TRBV2	TRBJ1-5	few	TRBD1	CASSRGQGFNQPQHF	TGTGCCAGCAGCCGTGGACAGGGATTCAATCAGCCCCAGCATTTT
TRBV5-4	TRBJ2-1	-	TRBD2	CASSFGLANEQFF	TGTGCCAGCAGCTTCGGACTAGCCAATGAGCAGTTCTTC
TRBV5-8	TRBJ2-6	-	-	CASSLLAGANVLTF	TGTGCCAGCAGCTTACTTGCTGGGGCCAACGTCCTGACTTTC